Sequencing of this T cell receptor beta chain was carried out in a study of T cells in pancreatic ductal adenocarcinoma. Study-wide points: Unique clonotypes were roughly 8-fold more numerous in blood than in tumor. The resected pancreatic cancer cohort was biased toward the minority with early-stage disease. Mean clonality was approximately 0.12 in tumors and roughly 0.068 in blood, not significantly different.

As for this clone: Its antigen remains unidentified.

Only in-frame clones appear in the TCRdb table, and some are missing; sequencing was by immunoSEQ multiplex PCR. The sample carries about 98,000 clones, 90% to 95% recorded once. After removal of 4 bases from V and 5 bases from J, the junction contained 6 bases not matched to a gene. The germline V gene encodes CDR1 SGHTA and CDR2 FQGNSA. The CDR3 has 14 residues. No neoadjuvant therapy was given to the selected pancreatic ductal adenocarcinoma patients before their surgery. The specimen was PBMCs. This chain joins TRBV7-2 and TRBJ2-5; TRBD2 matches 8 bases. This TCR derives from a human donor with pancreatic ductal adenocarcinoma. Written as DNA, the CDR3 is TGTGCCAGCAGCTCACCTACGGGGGGGGAGACCCAGTACTTC. As protein: CASSSPTGGETQYF.